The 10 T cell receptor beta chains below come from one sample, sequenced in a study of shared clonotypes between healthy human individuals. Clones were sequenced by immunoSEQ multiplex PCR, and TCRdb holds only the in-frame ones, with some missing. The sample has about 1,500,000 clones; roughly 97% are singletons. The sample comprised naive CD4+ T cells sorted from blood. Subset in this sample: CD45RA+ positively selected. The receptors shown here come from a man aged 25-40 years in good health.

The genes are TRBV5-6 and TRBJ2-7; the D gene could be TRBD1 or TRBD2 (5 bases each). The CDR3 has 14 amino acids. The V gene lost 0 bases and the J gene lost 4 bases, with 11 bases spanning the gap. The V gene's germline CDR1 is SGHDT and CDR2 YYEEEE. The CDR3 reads CASSLVGTDYEQYF. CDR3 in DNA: TGTGCCAGCAGCTTGGTAGGGACCGATTACGAGCAGTACTTC.

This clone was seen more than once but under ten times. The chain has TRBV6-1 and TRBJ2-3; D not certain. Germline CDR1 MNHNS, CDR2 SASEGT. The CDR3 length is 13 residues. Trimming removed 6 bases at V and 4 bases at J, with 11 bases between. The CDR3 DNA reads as TGTGCCAGCAGCCGGGCAGGAGCAGATACGCAGTATTTT. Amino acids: CASSRAGADTQYF.

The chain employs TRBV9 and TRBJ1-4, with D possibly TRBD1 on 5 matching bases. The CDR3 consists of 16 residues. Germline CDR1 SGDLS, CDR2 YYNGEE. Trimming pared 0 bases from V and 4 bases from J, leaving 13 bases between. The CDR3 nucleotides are TGTGCCAGCAGCGTAGCGCCGGGGGTCCTTAATGAAAAACTGTTTTTT. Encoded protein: CASSVAPGVLNEKLFF.

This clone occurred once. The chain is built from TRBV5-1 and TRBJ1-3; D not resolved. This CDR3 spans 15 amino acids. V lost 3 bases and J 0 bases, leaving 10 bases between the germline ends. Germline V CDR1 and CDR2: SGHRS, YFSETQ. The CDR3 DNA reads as TGCGCCAGCAGCTCGACGGGCTTCTCTGGAAACACCATATATTTT. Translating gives CASSSTGFSGNTIYF.

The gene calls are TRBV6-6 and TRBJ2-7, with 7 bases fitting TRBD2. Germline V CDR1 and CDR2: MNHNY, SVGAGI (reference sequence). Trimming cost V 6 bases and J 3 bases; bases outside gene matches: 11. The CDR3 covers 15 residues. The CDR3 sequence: CASSLGASGYYEQYF. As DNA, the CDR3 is TGTGCCAGCAGCCTTGGGGCTAGCGGATACTACGAGCAGTACTTC.

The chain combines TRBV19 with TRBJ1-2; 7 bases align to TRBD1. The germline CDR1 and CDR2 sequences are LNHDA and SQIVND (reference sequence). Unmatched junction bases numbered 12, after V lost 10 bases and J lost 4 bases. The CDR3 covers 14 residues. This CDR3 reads CATNLRTGLYGYTF. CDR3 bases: TGTGCCACCAATCTTCGGACAGGACTCTATGGCTACACCTTC.

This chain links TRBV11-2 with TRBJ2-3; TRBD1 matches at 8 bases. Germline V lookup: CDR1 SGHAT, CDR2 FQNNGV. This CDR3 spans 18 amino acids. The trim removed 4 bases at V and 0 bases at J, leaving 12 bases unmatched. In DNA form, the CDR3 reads TGTGCCAGCAGCTCGTACCGGGACAGGCGACCTAGCACAGATACGCAGTATTTT. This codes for CASSSYRDRRPSTDTQYF.

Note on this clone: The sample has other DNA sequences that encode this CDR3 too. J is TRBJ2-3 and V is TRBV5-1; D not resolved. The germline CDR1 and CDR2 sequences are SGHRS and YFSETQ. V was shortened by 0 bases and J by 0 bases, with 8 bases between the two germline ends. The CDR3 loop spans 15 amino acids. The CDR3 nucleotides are TGCGCCAGCAGCTTGGGTCGTCGGAGCACAGATACGCAGTATTTT. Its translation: CASSLGRRSTDTQYF.

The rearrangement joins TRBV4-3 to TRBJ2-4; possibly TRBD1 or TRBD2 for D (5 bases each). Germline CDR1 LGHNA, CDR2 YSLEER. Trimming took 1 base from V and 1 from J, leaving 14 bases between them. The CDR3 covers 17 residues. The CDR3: CASSQVGEGRAKNIQYF. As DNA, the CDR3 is TGCGCCAGCAGCCAAGTTGGCGAGGGACGGGCCAAAAACATTCAGTACTTC.

The CDR3 DNA is TGTGCCAGCAGGAATCGGGGCTCCTCCTACGAGCAGTACTTC. It encodes CASRNRGSSYEQYF. This chain uses TRBV11-2 with TRBJ2-7; D might be TRBD1 or TRBD2, each matching 5 bases. Germline CDR1 and CDR2: SGHAT and FQNNGV. V shed 6 bases and J shed 0 bases, with 12 bases lying between them. The CDR3 has 14 amino acids. Full variable domain (missing parts from reference TRBV11-2 and TRBJ2-7): EAGVAQSPRYKIIEKRQSVAFWCNPISGHATLYWYQQILGQGPKLLIQFQNNGVVDDSQLPKDRFSAERLKGVDSTLKIQPAKLEDSAVYLCASRNRGSSYEQYFGPGTRLTVT.